The rows below give T cell receptor beta chains drawn from one sample of a study of OX40 agonist ivuxolimab in advanced cancers. Libraries were prepared by immunoSEQ multiplex PCR; TCRdb keeps only in-frame clonotypes and omits some of them. The sample has about 90,000 clones; roughly 89% are singletons. The sample here was CD4+ or CD8+ T cells sorted from blood, taken in a trial of the OX40 agonist ivuxolimab. These receptors all come from an adult with an advanced solid tumor such as melanoma, head and neck, liver or kidney cancer. CDR3s include the opening cysteine and the closing phenylalanine or tryptophan. The D gene is left open where the match is weak. Rows may omit the clone size; those that give it use once, few, many or a size class.

v_gene	d_gene	j_gene	abundance	CDR3aa	CDR3nt
TRBV18	TRBD2	TRBJ2-3	.	CASSPHAPGTSSTDTQYF	TGTGCCAGCTCACCTCACGCCCCAGGGACTAGCAGTACAGATACGCAGTATTTT
TRBV7-2	TRBD2	TRBJ2-7	.	CASSLGSGINSYEQYF	TGTGCCAGCAGCTTAGGAAGCGGGATTAACTCCTACGAGCAGTACTTC
TRBV5-1	.	TRBJ2-6	.	CASSYSTGAAGANVLTF	TGCGCCAGCAGCTACAGCACCGGGGCGGCGGGGGCCAACGTCCTGACTTTC
TRBV30	.	TRBJ2-3	.	CAWYTRMVNTQYF	TGTGCCTGGTATACTAGAATGGTAAATACGCAGTATTTT
TRBV7-2	TRBD1	TRBJ2-7	.	CASSFTGGGYEQYF	TGTGCCAGCAGCTTCACAGGGGGCGGATACGAGCAGTACTTC
TRBV19	.	TRBJ1-3	.	CASGNPPGNTIYF	TGTGCCAGTGGAAATCCACCTGGAAACACCATATATTTT
TRBV15	.	TRBJ2-7	.	CATSRDPGDEQYF	TGTGCCACCAGCAGAGACCCAGGGGACGAGCAGTACTTC
TRBV11-2	TRBD1	TRBJ1-3	few	CASSGWDRGNTIYF	TGTGCCAGCAGCGGATGGGACAGGGGAAACACCATATATTTT
TRBV6-1	.	TRBJ1-5	.	CASTIGQKEPQHF	TGTGCCAGCACTATTGGACAGAAGGAGCCCCAGCATTTT
TRBV18	.	TRBJ2-7	.	CASSLTDGTYEQYF	TGTGCCAGCTCACTCACGGACGGAACCTACGAGCAGTACTTC
TRBV30	TRBD1	TRBJ2-5	.	CAWRGGQGARETQYF	TGTGCCTGGCGGGGGGGACAGGGGGCGCGAGAGACCCAGTACTTC
TRBV28	.	TRBJ1-2	.	CASSYQHLPSYTF	TGTGCCAGCAGTTATCAGCATCTACCGAGCTACACCTTC
TRBV5-5	.	TRBJ1-2	.	CASSLIGGYTF	TGTGCCAGCAGCTTGATTGGCGGCTACACCTTC
TRBV10-3	TRBD2	TRBJ2-5	.	CAIRPGTSGRGETQYF	TGTGCCATCAGGCCCGGGACTAGCGGGAGAGGTGAGACCCAGTACTTC
TRBV11-2	.	TRBJ2-7	.	CASSPRHEQYF	TGTGCCAGCAGCCCCCGTCACGAGCAGTACTTC
TRBV11-2	.	TRBJ2-1	once	CASSSSSSVNEQFF	TGTGCCAGCAGCTCTTCTTCTAGCGTCAATGAGCAGTTCTTC
TRBV18	.	TRBJ2-7	.	CASSPTEGGGYEQYF	TGTGCCAGCTCGCCCACGGAAGGAGGGGGATACGAGCAGTACTTC
TRBV5-1	.	TRBJ1-2	.	CASSLTTDSAILHGYTF	TGCGCCAGCAGCTTGACCACGGATAGCGCGATTCTCCATGGCTACACCTTC